The rows below give T cell receptor beta chains drawn from one sample of a study of shared clonotypes between healthy human individuals. Here immunoSEQ multiplex PCR was the method, and the copy in TCRdb shows in-frame clones only, minus some. The sample records about 2.5 million clones, roughly 90% being singletons. Sequencing was carried out using naive CD4+ T cells from PBMCs. These receptors were obtained from a man between 18 and 35 years old in good health. Some clones in this sample may be carry-over from other donors' samples. Both conserved end residues are part of each CDR3. D genes are given only for firm matches. Clone sizes are given selectively: once, few, many, or a class where the clone is expanded.

v_call: TRBV5-4
clone_size: .
j_call: TRBJ2-7
cdr3_length: 14
d_call: TRBD1
cdr3_aa: CASSLTGGPYEQYF
cdr3_nt: TGTGCCAGCAGCTTGACAGGGGGCCCCTACGAGCAGTACTTC

v_call: TRBV7-6
clone_size: .
j_call: TRBJ1-1
cdr3_length: 18
d_call: TRBD1
cdr3_aa: CASSPRQGILTQNTEAFF
cdr3_nt: TGTGCCAGCAGCCCGAGACAGGGGATCCTGACCCAGAACACTGAAGCTTTCTTT

v_call: TRBV5-1
clone_size: .
j_call: TRBJ2-7
cdr3_length: 13
d_call: .
cdr3_aa: CASSRRENYEQYF
cdr3_nt: TGCGCCAGCAGCCGGAGGGAAAACTACGAGCAGTACTTC

v_call: TRBV6-1
clone_size: .
j_call: TRBJ1-6
cdr3_length: 14
d_call: .
cdr3_aa: CASSGTLGNSPLHF
cdr3_nt: TGTGCCAGCAGCGGGACTTTGGGTAATTCACCCCTCCACTTT

v_call: TRBV4-1
clone_size: .
j_call: TRBJ1-4
cdr3_length: 17
d_call: .
cdr3_aa: CASSQGGRTTTNEKLFF
cdr3_nt: TGCGCCAGCAGCCAAGGGGGCCGGACCACAACTAATGAAAAACTGTTTTTT

v_call: TRBV27
clone_size: .
j_call: TRBJ2-2
cdr3_length: 15
d_call: TRBD2
cdr3_aa: CASRLGREGTGELFF
cdr3_nt: TGTGCCAGCAGGCTAGGGCGGGAGGGCACCGGGGAGCTGTTTTTT

v_call: TRBV4-3
clone_size: .
j_call: TRBJ1-2
cdr3_length: 12
d_call: .
cdr3_aa: CASSQEQDGYTF
cdr3_nt: TGCGCCAGCAGCCAAGAACAGGATGGCTACACCTTC

v_call: TRBV5-5
clone_size: .
j_call: TRBJ2-2
cdr3_length: 17
d_call: .
cdr3_aa: CASSSSPGHQGSGELFF
cdr3_nt: TGTGCCAGCAGCTCCTCTCCCGGGCACCAAGGATCCGGGGAGCTGTTTTTT

v_call: TRBV7-9
clone_size: .
j_call: TRBJ1-1
cdr3_length: 15
d_call: .
cdr3_aa: CASSLWATKNTEAFF
cdr3_nt: TGTGCCAGCAGCTTATGGGCCACTAAGAACACTGAAGCTTTCTTT

v_call: TRBV7-9
clone_size: .
j_call: TRBJ2-5
cdr3_length: 16
d_call: TRBD2
cdr3_aa: CASSPRLAGGEETQYF
cdr3_nt: TGTGCCAGCAGCCCGAGACTAGCGGGGGGTGAGGAGACCCAGTACTTC

v_call: TRBV5-1
clone_size: .
j_call: TRBJ2-5
cdr3_length: 14
d_call: .
cdr3_aa: CASSLSGPQETQYF
cdr3_nt: TGCGCCAGCAGCTTATCGGGACCCCAAGAGACCCAGTACTTC

v_call: TRBV7-9
clone_size: .
j_call: TRBJ2-3
cdr3_length: 11
d_call: .
cdr3_aa: CASSWEDTQYF
cdr3_nt: TGTGCCAGCAGTTGGGAAGATACGCAGTATTTT

v_call: TRBV10-3
clone_size: .
j_call: TRBJ2-6
cdr3_length: 17
d_call: TRBD1
cdr3_aa: CAAGATGGGSGANVLTF
cdr3_nt: TGTGCCGCGGGGGCGACAGGGGGTGGCTCTGGGGCCAACGTCCTGACTTTC

v_call: TRBV29-1
clone_size: .
j_call: TRBJ2-5
cdr3_length: 14
d_call: TRBD1
cdr3_aa: CSVEDVAGGETQYF
cdr3_nt: TGCAGCGTTGAAGACGTTGCAGGGGGCGAGACCCAGTACTTC

v_call: TRBV6-5
clone_size: .
j_call: TRBJ2-7
cdr3_length: 13
d_call: .
cdr3_aa: CASSYTRTYEQYF
cdr3_nt: TGTGCCAGCAGTTACACCCGGACGTACGAGCAGTACTTC

v_call: TRBV27
clone_size: .
j_call: TRBJ2-3
cdr3_length: 18
d_call: TRBD2
cdr3_aa: CASSRRLAVTTSTDTQYF
cdr3_nt: TGTGCCAGCAGCCGGCGCCTAGCGGTAACTACTAGCACAGATACGCAGTATTTT

v_call: TRBV5-4
clone_size: .
j_call: TRBJ2-7
cdr3_length: 14
d_call: TRBD1
cdr3_aa: CASTPGGNSYEQYF
cdr3_nt: TGTGCCAGCACCCCAGGGGGTAACTCCTACGAGCAGTACTTC

v_call: TRBV28
clone_size: .
j_call: TRBJ2-7
cdr3_length: 13
d_call: TRBD1
cdr3_aa: CASSWTGFDEQYF
cdr3_nt: TGTGCCAGCAGTTGGACAGGGTTCGACGAGCAGTACTTC

v_call: TRBV18
clone_size: few
j_call: TRBJ1-5
cdr3_length: 15
d_call: .
cdr3_aa: CASSRGAGGNQPQHF
cdr3_nt: TGTGCCAGCTCACGAGGGGCAGGGGGCAATCAGCCCCAGCATTTT

v_call: TRBV6-5
clone_size: .
j_call: TRBJ2-1
cdr3_length: 16
d_call: .
cdr3_aa: CASSFYGTRLESEQFF
cdr3_nt: TGTGCCAGCAGTTTTTACGGGACTCGGCTGGAGAGTGAGCAGTTCTTC

v_call: TRBV6-1
clone_size: .
j_call: TRBJ2-2
cdr3_length: 13
d_call: .
cdr3_aa: CASSGMAAGELFF
cdr3_nt: TGTGCCAGCAGTGGGATGGCCGCCGGGGAGCTGTTTTTT

v_call: TRBV5-1
clone_size: .
j_call: TRBJ2-5
cdr3_length: 15
d_call: .
cdr3_aa: CASRALWDSWETQYF
cdr3_nt: TGCGCCAGCAGGGCTCTCTGGGATTCCTGGGAGACCCAGTACTTC

v_call: TRBV7-2
clone_size: once
j_call: TRBJ1-5
cdr3_length: 15
d_call: .
cdr3_aa: CASSLAGTSNQPQHF
cdr3_nt: TGTGCCAGCAGCTTAGCCGGTACTAGCAATCAGCCCCAGCATTTT

v_call: TRBV27
clone_size: .
j_call: TRBJ2-7
cdr3_length: 16
d_call: .
cdr3_aa: CASGEKMGVGVYEQYF
cdr3_nt: TGTGCCAGCGGTGAAAAAATGGGAGTAGGGGTCTACGAGCAGTACTTC

v_call: TRBV5-1
clone_size: .
j_call: TRBJ2-5
cdr3_length: 14
d_call: .
cdr3_aa: CASSLGLIQETQYF
cdr3_nt: TGCGCCAGCAGCTTGGGTCTTATCCAAGAGACCCAGTACTTC

v_call: TRBV7-3
clone_size: once
j_call: TRBJ2-1
cdr3_length: 15
d_call: .
cdr3_aa: CASSLTGGPYNEQFF
cdr3_nt: TGTGCCAGCAGCTTAACGGGGGGGCCCTACAATGAGCAGTTCTTC

v_call: TRBV7-9
clone_size: few
j_call: TRBJ1-1
cdr3_length: 13
d_call: .
cdr3_aa: CASSQVGETEAFF
cdr3_nt: TGTGCCAGCAGCCAGGTAGGGGAGACTGAAGCTTTCTTT

v_call: TRBV5-1
clone_size: .
j_call: TRBJ1-1
cdr3_length: 18
d_call: .
cdr3_aa: CASSLARGFSPGSTEAFF
cdr3_nt: TGCGCCAGCAGCTTGGCCCGAGGTTTTAGCCCGGGGAGCACTGAAGCTTTCTTT

v_call: TRBV6-1
clone_size: .
j_call: TRBJ1-2
cdr3_length: 15
d_call: .
cdr3_aa: CASSDNSARGYGYTF
cdr3_nt: TGTGCCAGCAGTGATAACTCGGCGCGGGGCTATGGCTACACCTTC

v_call: TRBV20-1
clone_size: .
j_call: TRBJ1-2
cdr3_length: 11
d_call: TRBD1
cdr3_aa: CSKGTAYGYTF
cdr3_nt: TGCAGTAAAGGGACAGCCTATGGCTACACCTTC

v_call: TRBV6-5
clone_size: .
j_call: TRBJ2-5
cdr3_length: 11
d_call: TRBD1
cdr3_aa: CASSGQGAQYF
cdr3_nt: TGTGCCAGCAGTGGGCAGGGGGCCCAGTACTTC

v_call: TRBV6-1
clone_size: .
j_call: TRBJ2-1
cdr3_length: 16
d_call: TRBD1
cdr3_aa: CASSDTRTGGRNEQFF
cdr3_nt: TGTGCCAGCAGTGACACCAGGACAGGGGGCAGGAATGAGCAGTTCTTC

v_call: TRBV14
clone_size: .
j_call: TRBJ2-7
cdr3_length: 12
d_call: .
cdr3_aa: CASSLSVHEQYF
cdr3_nt: TGTGCCAGCAGCTTGAGTGTGCACGAGCAGTACTTC

v_call: TRBV28
clone_size: .
j_call: TRBJ2-7
cdr3_length: 15
d_call: .
cdr3_aa: CASSSRVPGHYEQYF
cdr3_nt: TGTGCCAGCAGTAGCAGGGTCCCTGGCCACTACGAGCAGTACTTC

v_call: TRBV5-1
clone_size: .
j_call: TRBJ2-2
cdr3_length: 15
d_call: .
cdr3_aa: CASSTPQTNTGELFF
cdr3_nt: TGCGCCAGCAGCACGCCGCAGACGAACACCGGGGAGCTGTTTTTT

v_call: TRBV6-5
clone_size: .
j_call: TRBJ1-4
cdr3_length: 14
d_call: .
cdr3_aa: CASSPTATNEKLFF
cdr3_nt: TGTGCCAGCAGCCCAACAGCAACTAATGAAAAACTGTTTTTT